This T cell receptor beta chain was identified in a study of T cells in Graves' hyperthyroidism and ophthalmopathy. CDR3 length: 18 residues. Between the trimmed V and J ends, which lost 0 bases and 0 bases, there was a span of 14 bases. Looked up from germline, CDR1 is SGHTA and CDR2 is FQGNSA. Amplification of TCR beta CDR3 regions used RNA as the template. First-round RT-PCR with HTBI primers amplified the TCR CDR3 region. TCRdb processed the multiplex PCR reads anew with MiXCR; each CDR3 protein has one entry. In the table there are 300,000 to 450,000 distinct CDR3 sequences, roughly 15% of which are singletons.

This sequence was found in a woman aged 25 to 45 with Graves' ophthalmopathy. The sequenced material came from blood. The chain is built from TRBV7-2 and TRBJ2-2, with D perhaps assigned TRBD1 or TRBD2 (5 bases each). The CDR3 reads CASSLAGATFANTGELFF. Here the CDR3 DNA reads TGTGCCAGCAGCTTAGCCGGGGCCACGTTCGCGAACACCGGGGAGCTGTTTTTT.